Below are 20 T cell receptor beta chains sequenced from a single sample in a study of T cells in Graves' hyperthyroidism and ophthalmopathy. Amplification yielded TCR beta CDR3 regions, with RNA transcripts as the source. The study used the HTBI primer set for a first-round RT-PCR of the TCR CDR3. One entry per CDR3 protein, called by TCRdb with MiXCR from the multiplex PCR reads. The sample carries 550,000 to 800,000 distinct CDR3 sequences, roughly 17% recorded once. The sample taken for sequencing was blood. Every receptor here comes from a man in his fifties or sixties with Graves' hyperthyroidism.

In this sample, this clonotype turned up many times. The chain carries TRBV29-1 and TRBJ2-5, with 9 positions matching TRBD2. From germline, CDR1 is SQVTM and CDR2 ANQGSEA. The CDR3 runs to 16 residues. V shed 1 base, J shed 1 base, and the junction held 7 bases outside the gene matches. CDR3 coding DNA: TGCAGCGTTGAAGGGTCCGCTAGCGGGGCCCAAGAGACCCAGTACTTC. Encoded protein: CSVEGSASGAQETQYF.

The CDR3 DNA follows: TGTGCCAGTAGTTCGACCGGGACAGGGGGAACCGGGGAGCTGTTTTTT. Amino acid sequence: CASSSTGTGGTGELFF. The rearrangement links TRBV19 to TRBJ2-2; 11 bases are shared with TRBD1. The CDR3 totals 16 residues. Germline CDR1 is LNHDA and CDR2 is SQIVND (reference sequence). Trimming cost V 5 bases and J 5 bases; bases outside gene matches: 7.

This clonotype was counted many times. The genes are TRBV27 and TRBJ2-7; D possibly corresponds to TRBD2 (5 bases). V lost 5 bases to trimming and J lost 2 bases, with 13 bases between them. Per the germline V gene, CDR1 is MNHEY and CDR2 is SMNVEV (reference sequence). CDR3 length: 14 amino acids. The CDR3 loop is CASSPERSPYEQYF. CDR3 bases: TGTGCCAGCAGTCCCGAGCGGTCACCCTACGAGCAGTACTTC.

Many counts were recorded for this clonotype. V is TRBV11-1 and J is TRBJ2-4, with unresolved D. The CDR3 is 17 amino acids. The V gene's germline CDR1 is SGHAT and CDR2 FQDESV (reference sequence). The ends were cut back, 4 bases at V and 6 bases at J, with 22 bases in the middle. CDR3: CASSSIFGEEDVNIQYF. The CDR3 bases are TGTGCCAGCAGCTCAATTTTCGGCGAAGAGGACGTAAACATTCAGTACTTC.

This clonotype was counted a few times. Given a much more abundant clone one base away, this may be a read error. This chain connects TRBV29-1 to TRBJ2-7; 8 bases agree with TRBD1. J was trimmed by 3 bases and V by 7 bases; bases with no gene match: 8. The germline V gene encodes CDR1 SQVTM and CDR2 ANQGSEA. This CDR3 comprises 13 residues. CDR3 nucleotides: TGCAGCGCCAGAAGACAGGGGATCTACGAGCAGTACTTC. This translates into CSARRQGIYEQYF.

V usage is TRBV2 and J usage is TRBJ1-6; D is perhaps TRBD1 (5 bases). V shed 6 bases and J shed 11 bases, with 20 bases lying between them. The CDR3 length is 15 residues. From germline, CDR1 is SNHLY and CDR2 FYNNEI. The CDR3 DNA follows: TGTGCCAGCAGGACAGCTGCCCACTATACTGCACCCCTCCACTTT. The encoded protein is CASRTAAHYTAPLHF.

The table lists this clonotype with a few counts. The gene calls are TRBV15 and TRBJ2-3; possibly TRBD1 or TRBD2 for D (5 bases each). This CDR3 has 15 amino acids. Germline lookup yields CDR1 LNHNV and CDR2 YYDKDF (reference sequence). The V gene lost 1 base and the J gene lost 2 bases, with 10 bases spanning the gap. This CDR3 reads CATSRGSGPTDTQYF. As DNA, the CDR3 is TGTGCCACCAGCAGAGGTTCGGGACCCACAGATACGCAGTATTTT. The whole variable domain, remainder taken from reference TRBV15 and TRBJ2-3, is DAMVIQNPRYQVTQFGKPVTLSCSQTLNHNVMYWYQQKSSQAPKLLFHYYDKDFNNEADTPDNFQSRRPNTSFCFLDIRSPGLGDTAMYLCATSRGSGPTDTQYFGPGTRLTVL.

This clonotype was detected many times. The V gene is TRBV20-1, the J gene TRBJ2-1; 7 nucleotides line up with TRBD2. Germline CDR1 DFQATT, CDR2 SNEGSKA (reference sequence). Unmatched junction bases numbered 9, after V lost 3 bases and J lost 4 bases. This CDR3 is 15 amino acids long. CDR3 in amino acids: CSASSGGRTYNEQFF. For the CDR3, the DNA is TGCAGTGCTAGTTCCGGCGGGAGAACGTACAATGAGCAGTTCTTC.

This clonotype was observed at least ten times. This chain links TRBV28 with TRBJ2-7, with 13 bases identical to TRBD2. This CDR3 is built from 15 residues. Germline trimming cut 4 bases from V and 4 bases from J; bases unmatched to any gene: 4. Germline V gene sequence: CDR1 MDHEN, CDR2 SYDVKM. The CDR3 bases are TGTGCCAGCAGTTCCGGGACTAGCGGGGCGTACGAGCAGTACTTC. Its protein product is CASSSGTSGAYEQYF.

This clonotype was seen a handful of times. The chain has TRBV5-1 and TRBJ2-1; tentative D call: TRBD1 (6 bases). V lost 1 base to trimming and J lost 7 bases, with 21 bases between them. The CDR3 has 17 amino acids. From germline, CDR1 is SGHRS and CDR2 YFSETQ. The CDR3 bases are TGCGCCAGCAGCTTGTACCCGGGACAAGGGAGTGGAAATGAGCAGTTCTTC. As protein: CASSLYPGQGSGNEQFF.

The rearrangement links TRBV5-1 to TRBJ2-1; a possible D gene is TRBD1 (6 bases). The V end lost 7 bases, the J end lost 5 bases, and 13 bases lay between the germline ends. This CDR3 is built from 13 residues. CDR1 and CDR2 from the germline V gene are SGHRS and YFSETQ. The CDR3 loop reads CASALGQNNEQFF. The CDR3 nucleotides read TGCGCCAGCGCCTTAGGACAGAACAATGAGCAGTTCTTC.

This sequence joins TRBV27 and TRBJ2-4; D is undetermined. Trimming took 4 bases from V and 7 from J, leaving 8 bases between them. This CDR3 region has 12 residues. Germline V gene lookup returns CDR1 MNHEY and CDR2 SMNVEV (reference sequence). CDR3 sequence (DNA): TGTGCCAGCAGTTCGGCTACCAACATTCAGTACTTC. Translated, it gives CASSSATNIQYF.

This clonotype was seen a few times. This chain links TRBV19 with TRBJ1-2, with 9 bases lining up with TRBD1. Germline V gene sequence: CDR1 LNHDA, CDR2 SQIVND (reference sequence). This CDR3 is 15 amino acids long. The junction had 5 bases not matched to a gene; V was cut back by 3 bases and J by 3 bases. CDR3 protein: CASSIRRDRDYGYTF. The CDR3 DNA sequence: TGTGCCAGTAGTATCCGCCGGGACAGGGACTATGGCTACACCTTC.

Many counts were recorded for this clonotype. The chain recombines TRBV7-9 with TRBJ1-2; D remains ambiguous. The germline V gene has CDR1 SEHNR and CDR2 FQNEAQ (reference sequence). CDR3 length: 14 amino acids. The V end lost 0 bases, the J end lost 4 bases, and 9 bases lay between the germline ends. The CDR3 loop is CASSLAGNLYGYTF. Here the CDR3 DNA reads TGTGCCAGCAGCTTAGCTGGGAACCTCTATGGCTACACCTTC.

V gene TRBV28 combines with J gene TRBJ1-5, with D maybe TRBD1 (6 bases). CDR1 and CDR2 from the germline V gene are MDHEN and SYDVKM. The length of the CDR3 is 17 residues. V was pared by 1 base and J by 1 base, with 14 bases between. CDR3 region: CASSLFGGRESNQPQHF. CDR3 DNA: TGTGCCAGCAGTTTATTTGGGGGGCGCGAAAGCAATCAGCCCCAGCATTTT. The variable domain in full, completed from reference TRBV28 and TRBJ1-5, reads DVKVTQSSRYLVKRTGEKVFLECVQDMDHENMFWYRQDPGLGLRLIYFSYDVKMKEKGDIPEGYSVSREKKERFSLILESASTNQTSMYLCASSLFGGRESNQPQHFGDGTRLSIL.

V gene TRBV11-2 combines with J gene TRBJ2-1; D remains unclear. V was pared by 1 base and J by 8 bases, with 15 bases between. CDR1 is SGHAT, CDR2 FQNNGV, per germline. The CDR3 runs to 15 residues. The CDR3 reads CASSLAYLLEHEQFF. CDR3 nucleotide sequence: TGTGCCAGCAGCTTAGCGTACCTCCTTGAGCATGAGCAGTTCTTC.

This clonotype was counted ten times or more. This sequence joins TRBV28 and TRBJ1-1; 7 nucleotides line up with TRBD1. Germline CDR1 is MDHEN and CDR2 is SYDVKM. The CDR3 is 13 amino acids. The ends lost 6 bases at V and 5 bases at J; junction bases unmatched: 6. Here the CDR3 reads CASSDRVGTEAFF. Here the CDR3 DNA reads TGTGCCAGCAGCGACAGGGTAGGGACTGAAGCTTTCTTT.

At least ten counts were recorded for this clonotype. The genes are TRBV20-1 and TRBJ2-5, with 12 nucleotides matching TRBD2. The ends lost 0 bases at V and 4 bases at J; junction bases unmatched: 6. Germline V gene data show CDR1 as DFQATT and CDR2 as SNEGSKA (reference sequence). This CDR3 comprises 16 residues. The CDR3 loop reads CSARDRRLAGVETQYF. In DNA form, the CDR3 reads TGCAGTGCTAGAGATCGGAGACTAGCGGGAGTAGAGACCCAGTACTTC.

This clonotype has at least ten counts. V and J are TRBV28 and TRBJ2-1, with 9 bases fitting TRBD2. Germline CDR1 MDHEN, CDR2 SYDVKM. Trimming removed 5 bases from V and 6 bases from J; junction bases left unmatched: 8. The CDR3 loop spans 15 amino acids. CDR3 bases: TGTGCCAGCAGTACTATAGCGGGAGCTGCCAATGAGCAGTTCTTC. It is translated as CASSTIAGAANEQFF.

Many counts were recorded for this clonotype. The chain links TRBV28 to TRBJ2-1, with 11 positions matching TRBD2. The CDR3 sequence is 16 residues long. Per germline, CDR1 MDHEN and CDR2 SYDVKM. V dropped 5 bases and J dropped 7; count of bases not matched to a gene: 10. CDR3 bases: TGTGCCAGCAGTCCCCAGACTAGCGGGATCTTGAATGAGCAGTTCTTC. Protein sequence: CASSPQTSGILNEQFF.